These 13 T cell receptor beta chains were sequenced from one sample in a study of post-analysis software for immune sequencing data. Findings and caveats of the study: About 5 TRBV segments were more frequent in patients than controls; TRBV5-6, TRBV5-1 and TRBV20-1 belonged to this group.

TCR beta libraries were prepared from cDNA with unique molecular identifiers. From the PCR reads, TCRdb called clonotypes with MiXCR, one entry per CDR3 protein. The sample lists 350,000 to 450,000 distinct CDR3 sequences; around 37% were seen once. No antigen is known for these receptors. The sequenced sample was blood. The receptors were sampled from a girl under 18 with multiple sclerosis.

V usage is TRBV5-5 and J usage is TRBJ2-5; a weak D match, TRBD2 (7 bases). The germline V gene has CDR1 SGHKS and CDR2 YYEKEE (reference sequence). Trimming pared 0 bases from V and 3 bases from J, leaving 15 bases between. There are 16 residues in the CDR3. The CDR3 DNA reads TGTGCCAGCAGCTTGGTAGGGGGGGGCCTTAAAGAGACCCAGTACTTC. Its protein product is CASSLVGGGLKETQYF.

This clonotype was recorded at least ten times. The chain has TRBV7-2 and TRBJ2-5; D tentatively reads TRBD1 or TRBD2 (5 bases each). The V end was cut by 1 base, the J end by 7 bases, with 10 bases between. This CDR3 comprises 13 residues. CDR1 is SGHTA, CDR2 FQGNSA, per germline. The CDR3 spells CASSLEVRGTQYF. The DNA of the CDR3 is TGTGCCAGCAGCTTAGAAGTGAGGGGGACCCAGTACTTC.

This clonotype has more than one count but fewer than ten. This chain links TRBV6-2 or TRBV6-3 with TRBJ2-3, with D perhaps matching TRBD2 (6 bases). The CDR3 is made up of 15 amino acids. Germline V gene sequence: CDR1 MNHEY, CDR2 SVGEGT. The V gene lost 2 bases and the J gene lost 4 bases, with 13 bases spanning the gap. Here the CDR3 reads CASSYRTISADTQYF. In DNA form, the CDR3 reads TGTGCCAGCAGTTACCGGACTATTTCGGCAGATACGCAGTATTTT.

The chain uses TRBV7-2 and TRBJ2-5; D is unclear. The J call may be wrong; the DNA end is better matched by TRBJ2-7. CDR1 and CDR2 (germline): SGHTA, FQGNSA. The CDR3 consists of 12 residues. CDR3 in amino acids: CTSSLDTYEQYF. CDR3 in DNA: TGTACCAGCAGCTTAGACACCTACGAGCAGTACTTC.

This clonotype was seen just once. The rearrangement links TRBV20-1 to TRBJ2-1; a weak D match, TRBD2 (6 bases). Trimming took 6 bases from V and 7 from J, leaving 19 bases between them. Germline V CDR1 and CDR2: DFQATT, SNEGSKA (reference sequence). The CDR3 length is 14 residues. The CDR3 DNA sequence: TGCAGTGCCCAGCTCTCGCTAGCGAGGAATGAGCAGTTCTTC. Translating it yields CSAQLSLARNEQFF.

The rearrangement uses TRBV6-5 and TRBJ1-4; maybe TRBD1 (6 bases). The germline V gene encodes CDR1 MNHEY and CDR2 SVGAGI. This CDR3 comprises 16 residues. The V end was cut by 4 bases, the J end by 3 bases, with 15 bases between. CDR3 nucleotide sequence: TGTGCCAGCAGTTCACTCGGACAGCAACCTAATGAAAAACTGTTTTTT. Encoded protein: CASSSLGQQPNEKLFF.

This clonotype has only a few counts. This chain links TRBV6-6 with TRBJ1-1, with 7 bases matching TRBD1. CDR3 length: 14 residues. The V and J ends lost 8 bases and 0 bases, in that order; junction bases with no gene match: 6. Germline V gene data show CDR1 as MNHNY and CDR2 as SVGAGI (reference sequence). In DNA, the CDR3 is TGTGCCAGCTATAGGGACAGCTTGAACACTGAAGCTTTCTTT. Residues: CASYRDSLNTEAFF.

This clonotype was counted many times. The V gene is TRBV6-6, the J gene TRBJ2-5; 11 nucleotides match TRBD2. Germline V gene lookup returns CDR1 MNHNY and CDR2 SVGAGI (reference sequence). The CDR3 is 15 amino acids. The V and J ends lost 0 bases and 3 bases, in that order; junction bases with no gene match: 0. DNA for the CDR3: TGTGCCAGCAGTTACTCACTAGCGGGGGAAGAGACCCAGTACTTC. It yields the protein CASSYSLAGEETQYF.

The J gene is TRBJ2-3, the V gene TRBV20-1; 8 bases are shared with TRBD1. Germline V gene lookup returns CDR1 DFQATT and CDR2 SNEGSKA (reference sequence). The V segment lost 0 bases and the J segment 2 bases; nucleotides outside the gene matches: 4. CDR3 length: 15 residues. The CDR3 protein is CSARDLDRATDTQYF. The DNA for the CDR3 is TGCAGTGCTAGAGATTTGGACAGGGCCACAGATACGCAGTATTTT.

This clonotype showed up just once. The genes are TRBV4-2 and TRBJ1-1, with TRBD1 identical over 8 bases. The V gene end was trimmed by 1 base and the J gene end by 11 bases; junction bases not matched to a gene: 0. The CDR3 extends over 11 amino acids. Germline CDR1 LGHNA, CDR2 YNFKEQ. Written as DNA, the CDR3 is TGTGCCAGCAGCCAAGGACAGGGGGCTTTCTTT. Protein: CASSQGQGAFF.

This clonotype is a singleton in its sample. The V and J genes are TRBV29-1 and TRBJ2-1; a possible D gene is TRBD2 (7 bases). Trimming cost V 7 bases and J 9 bases, with 22 bases left between them. This CDR3 is 14 amino acids long. Per germline, CDR1 SQVTM and CDR2 ANQGSEA. This CDR3 is CSAVEGGPFGEQFF. DNA of the CDR3: TGCAGCGCCGTAGAGGGGGGGCCCTTTGGTGAGCAGTTCTTC.

V gene TRBV7-6 combines with J gene TRBJ2-1; a weak D match, TRBD2 (5 bases). V dropped 5 bases and J dropped 5 bases, with 16 bases sitting between them. There are 15 residues in the CDR3. CDR1 SGHVS and CDR2 FNYEAQ come from the germline V gene. This chain's CDR3 is CASSPQPGNHNEQFF. In nucleotides, the CDR3 is TGTGCCAGCAGCCCCCAACCCGGGAACCACAATGAGCAGTTCTTC.

The chain carries TRBV5-8 and TRBJ2-5; TRBD2 matches at 13 bases. Germline V gives CDR1 SGHTS, CDR2 YDEGEE. The CDR3 contains 20 residues. V gave up 1 base and J gave up 2 bases; unmatched junction bases: 14. CDR3 bases: TGTGCCAGCAGCTTGCAAACTAGCGGGGGGGCTGGCCTAATGCAAGAGACCCAGTACTTC. It is translated as CASSLQTSGGAGLMQETQYF.